Presented here are 20 T cell receptor beta chains from one specimen sequenced in a study of shared clonotypes between healthy human individuals. TCRdb's table, derived via immunoSEQ multiplex PCR, lists solely in-frame clones and lacks some. In the table there are over a million clones, approximately 98% of which are singletons. The sample taken for sequencing was naive CD4+ T cells sorted from blood. As to subset: CD45RA+ positively selected. All receptors derive from a man aged 25-40 years in good health.

Comments on this clone: The sample holds other DNA sequences that translate to the same CDR3. This chain links TRBV6-5 with TRBJ1-1, with 8 bases matching TRBD1. Germline V gene data show CDR1 as MNHEY and CDR2 as SVGAGI. Trimming took 4 bases from V and 0 from J; bases not matched to a gene: 4. The CDR3 has 15 residues. CDR3 bases: TGTGCCAGCAGTTCCAGGACAGGGTTGAACACTGAAGCTTTCTTT. Its protein is CASSSRTGLNTEAFF.

As regards this clone: The junction and the germline gene differ at one end; a read error may be behind it. The V gene is TRBV4-3, the J gene TRBJ2-7; the match to TRBD2 covers 12 bases. The germline gives CDR1 LGHNA, CDR2 YSLEER. CDR3 length equals 14 residues. CDR3 coding DNA: TGCGCCAGCAGCCAAGTCCTAGCGGGAGGGCCTTCGGACTTC. This gives the protein CASSQVLAGGPSDF.

This chain connects TRBV11-2 to TRBJ2-7, with no clear D. Germline V lookup: CDR1 SGHAT, CDR2 FQNNGV. V lost 3 bases, J lost 0 bases, and 3 bases lay in between. The CDR3 is 12 residues long. The CDR3, as DNA: TGTGCCAGCAGCTTCAACTCCTACGAGCAGTACTTC. It yields the protein CASSFNSYEQYF.

The chain is built from TRBV5-1 and TRBJ2-5; 7 bases fit TRBD1. V trimming: 4 bases; J trimming: 5 bases; junction bases outside the gene matches: 5. Germline loops: CDR1 SGHRS, CDR2 YFSETQ. This CDR3 spans 13 amino acids. The CDR3: CASSHDRVETQYF. In DNA form, the CDR3 reads TGCGCCAGCAGCCATGACAGGGTTGAGACCCAGTACTTC.

V is TRBV7-8 and J is TRBJ2-5, with 9 bases aligning to TRBD1. Germline loops: CDR1 SGHVS, CDR2 FQNEAQ. CDR3 length equals 15 residues. The J segment lost 4 bases and the V segment lost 5 bases, leaving 8 bases of the junction unmatched. In nucleotides, the CDR3 is TGTGCCAGCAGCATCCCGGGACAGGGATTAGAGACCCAGTACTTC. Translating gives CASSIPGQGLETQYF.

The chain links TRBV19 to TRBJ2-1; D might be TRBD2 (7 bases). V shed 0 bases and J shed 2 bases, with 14 bases lying between them. Germline V gene sequence: CDR1 LNHDA, CDR2 SQIVND (reference sequence). The CDR3 is 17 amino acids. CDR3 region: CASSIDGGGGTYNEQFF. The CDR3 coding sequence is TGTGCCAGTAGTATAGATGGGGGCGGGGGTACCTACAATGAGCAGTTCTTC.

V and J are TRBV5-1 and TRBJ2-1; D uncertain. CDR3 length: 12 residues. Trimming shortened V by 6 bases and J by 5 bases, and 9 bases separated the two germline ends. Germline V gene sequence: CDR1 SGHRS, CDR2 YFSETQ. The CDR3 nucleotides read TGCGCCAGCAACTGGCCAGACAATGAGCAGTTCTTC. It encodes CASNWPDNEQFF.

The chain uses TRBV20-1 and TRBJ1-1; D gene uncertain. V lost 4 bases to trimming and J lost 11 bases, with 14 bases between them. This CDR3 spans 11 amino acids. The germline V gene encodes CDR1 DFQATT and CDR2 SNEGSKA (reference sequence). This CDR3 is CSAKPNLVAFF. The CDR3 DNA reads as TGCAGTGCTAAACCAAACCTAGTGGCTTTCTTT.

This clone has just a few counts. V usage is TRBV2 and J usage is TRBJ2-3; D may be TRBD2 (6 bases). The germline CDR1 and CDR2 sequences are SNHLY and FYNNEI. The CDR3 spans 15 residues. The V end lost 8 bases, the J end lost 0 bases, and 15 bases lay between the germline ends. CDR3 nucleotide sequence: TGTGCCAGCGTCAGGGACTTGGCTAGCACAGATACGCAGTATTTT. Translation: CASVRDLASTDTQYF. Full variable domain (remainder filled in from reference TRBV2 and TRBJ2-3): EPEVTQTPSHQVTQMGQEVILRCVPISNHLYFYWYRQILGQKVEFLVSFYNNEISEKSEIFDDQFSVERPDGSNFTLKIRSTKLEDSAMYFCASVRDLASTDTQYFGPGTRLTVL.

The chain couples TRBV7-8 to TRBJ2-2; D is unclear. The V gene's germline CDR1 is SGHVS and CDR2 FQNEAQ. V lost 5 bases and J lost 4, with 8 bases in between. This CDR3 comprises 13 residues. This CDR3 is CASSIHLTGELFF. The CDR3 DNA sequence: TGTGCCAGCAGCATTCACCTCACCGGGGAGCTGTTTTTT.

The V gene is TRBV5-1, the J gene TRBJ2-2, with TRBD2 matching over 8 bases. The V and J ends lost 0 bases and 2 bases, in that order; junction bases with no gene match: 6. This CDR3 has 17 residues. The germline V gene encodes CDR1 SGHRS and CDR2 YFSETQ. The CDR3 protein is CASSLVGSGANTGELFF. The CDR3 bases are TGCGCCAGCAGCTTGGTTGGTAGCGGGGCAAACACCGGGGAGCTGTTTTTT.

The rearrangement joins TRBV6-5 to TRBJ2-7, with D perhaps being TRBD1 or TRBD2 (5 bases each). V was shortened by 7 bases and J by 4 bases, with 14 bases between the two germline ends. Germline V lookup: CDR1 MNHEY, CDR2 SVGAGI. The CDR3 has 13 amino acids. In DNA form, the CDR3 reads TGTGCCAGCAACCGACTCGGGACGTACGAGCAGTACTTC. Encoded protein: CASNRLGTYEQYF.

The table lists this clone with a few counts. This chain uses TRBV5-4 with TRBJ1-2; 7 bases match TRBD1. Germline lookup yields CDR1 SGHNT and CDR2 YYREEE (reference sequence). There are 13 residues in the CDR3. J was trimmed by 4 bases and V by 3 bases; bases with no gene match: 3. In DNA, the CDR3 is TGTGCCAGCAGCTCCGGGACAGCCTATGGCTACACCTTC. This codes for CASSSGTAYGYTF. Variable domain in full (rest from reference TRBV5-4 and TRBJ1-2): ETGVTQSPTHLIKTRGQQVTLRCSSQSGHNTVSWYQQALGQGPQFIFQYYREEENGRGNFPPRFSGLQFPNYSSELNVNALELDDSALYLCASSSGTAYGYTFGSGTRLTVV.

The chain recombines TRBV29-1 with TRBJ2-7, with D perhaps matching TRBD2 (5 bases). The CDR3 has 12 amino acids. V was cut by 5 bases and J by 2 bases, with 10 bases left in between. Germline V gives CDR1 SQVTM, CDR2 ANQGSEA. The CDR3 here is CSVQRSPYEQYF. The CDR3 DNA reads as TGCAGCGTTCAGCGGAGCCCCTACGAGCAGTACTTC.

The chain's CDR3 is CASRYTFGTAYGYTF. The DNA of the CDR3 is TGTGCCAGCAGATACACTTTCGGCACGGCCTATGGCTACACCTTC. The J gene is TRBJ1-2, the V gene TRBV28; D uncertain. This CDR3 contains 15 residues. With 6 bases removed from V and 4 bases from J, the gap between germline ends came to 18 bases. Germline CDR1 reads MDHEN; CDR2 reads SYDVKM.

In this sample, this clone turned up a few times. Other DNA sequences within the sample encode an identical CDR3. The CDR3 loop reads CASSLITDTQYF. Written as DNA, the CDR3 is TGTGCCAGCAGTTTAATCACAGATACGCAGTATTTT. The chain carries TRBV28 and TRBJ2-3; D is unresolved. V was pared by 2 bases and J by 2 bases, with 2 bases between. From germline, CDR1 is MDHEN and CDR2 SYDVKM. This CDR3 is built from 12 residues.

The chain joins TRBV27 to TRBJ1-5; tentatively, D is TRBD1 (5 bases). The V end was cut by 2 bases, the J end by 6 bases, with 11 bases between. This CDR3 region has 14 residues. Germline V lookup: CDR1 MNHEY, CDR2 SMNVEV (reference sequence). The CDR3 loop reads CASSLRGRVQPQHF. The CDR3 region has the DNA TGTGCCAGCAGTTTAAGGGGAAGGGTTCAGCCCCAGCATTTT.

The V and J genes are TRBV14 and TRBJ2-3; D is unclear. V gave up 5 bases and J gave up 2 bases, with 5 bases separating them. The CDR3 sequence is 12 residues long. Germline CDR1 SGHDN, CDR2 FVKESK. CDR3 sequence (DNA): TGTGCCAGCAGCTCGAACACAGATACGCAGTATTTT. It translates to CASSSNTDTQYF.

The genes are TRBV19 and TRBJ1-5; TRBD1 is a possible D gene (6 bases). The V gene lost 3 bases and the J gene lost 2 bases, with 14 bases spanning the gap. This CDR3 region has 16 residues. Per the germline V gene, CDR1 is LNHDA and CDR2 is SQIVND (reference sequence). The CDR3 bases are TGTGCCAGTAGTATCTTACAGGGTGGCGGCAATCAGCCCCAGCATTTT. This codes for CASSILQGGGNQPQHF.

The rearrangement joins TRBV21-1 to TRBJ2-2; the tabulated D call, TRBD1, remains unverified against the DNA. TRBV21-1 is shown as a pseudogene. There are 14 residues in the CDR3. CDR3 bases: TGTGCCAGCAGCAAACGACAGGAGGCCGGGGAGCTGTTTTTT. The encoded protein is CASSKRQEAGELFF.